This T cell receptor (beta chain) was identified in a study of blood T cell repertoires in COVID-19. Across the whole study: Whether acute or convalescent, the COVID-19 samples came from the United States, Italy and Spain.

V lost 0 bases and J 2 bases, leaving 12 bases between the germline ends. The CDR3 consists of 15 residues. Germline CDR1 is SGHKS and CDR2 is YYEKEE (reference sequence). In the source study's methods: Amplification of reference gene primers provided the estimated nucleated cell counts. Sequenced by immunoSEQ multiplex PCR; TCRdb stores in-frame clones only, minus some. Clone size and V and J calls were adopted from that table, with D and trimming inferred from the DNA. The sample records roughly 45,000 clones, roughly 80% being singletons. Source material: peripheral blood. The chain is built from TRBV5-5 and TRBJ2-7; tentative D call: TRBD1 (6 bases). The source is a human donor in a cohort sampled during active COVID-19. The CDR3: CASSLAGQSAYEQYF. The CDR3 DNA follows: TGTGCCAGCAGCTTGGCCGGACAGTCCGCCTACGAGCAGTACTTC.